This T cell receptor beta chain was profiled in a study of blood T cell repertoires in COVID-19 (TCRdb year 2020). About the investigation overall: Samples covering the acute and convalescent phases of COVID-19 were provided by collaborators in the United States, Italy and Spain. The material from the prospective study consisted of cDNA or gDNA derived from T cells, B-cell-depleted T cells, or PBMCs. Deeply sampled blood TCRbeta repertoires from subjects exposed to, actively infected with, or recovered from COVID-19 were included in the dataset. The repertoires were released in a freely available public database intended as a resource for research on the immune response to SARS-CoV-2. Samples were obtained from the ongoing ImmuneRACE study (first 160 participants) and from about 1,300 subjects provided by 6 global collaborators. A de-identified subject ID, COVID-19 status, age in years and sex were almost always included in the sample metadata. HLA class I and class II types, where available, came from metadata supplied by the sample provider rather than from assay-based typing.

TCRbeta CDR3 regions were amplified from genomic DNA by means of the immunoSEQ Assay, a bias-controlled multiplex PCR. As for the authors' bioinformatics: Nucleated cell counts per sample were estimated from amplification of reference gene primers within the assay. Sequence reads were collapsed and filtered to measure the absolute abundance of every unique TCRbeta CDR3 rearrangement. For each sample, productive Simpson clonality was calculated by taking the square root of Simpson's diversity index across productive rearrangements. TCRdb obtained this table from immuneACCESS and retained in-frame rearrangements with V and J assigned. These tables miss some clones; where compared with another copy, unresolved V genes account for less than half of the shortfall, and the remainder is unexplained. The V and J calls and the clone size are those of that table, but D and trimming were determined from the DNA. The sample table holds about 170,000 clones, of which under 90% were seen once. The top ten constitute 10% to 15% of the sample.

The research as a whole found: How much clinical and demographic metadata was included differed by source and by participant, and the metadata was provided uncurated.

As concerns this clone: Its antigen is unknown. The record has no base qualities; no much larger clone is one base away.

Participants in the prospective study were aged roughly 18 to 89 years, lived in about two dozen United States geographic areas, and enrolled through a virtual design. In the prospective study, participants were assigned to cohorts based on the clinical history participants reported in a screening survey and a study questionnaire. Recovered participants in ImmuneRACE Cohort 3 were defined by two consecutive negative NP/OP PCR tests, clearance by a healthcare professional, or resolution of symptoms. In the prospective study, whole blood, serum and a nasopharyngeal or oropharyngeal swab were collected from each participant by mobile phlebotomists. Prospective study participants could optionally give additional blood draws and questionnaires over a 2-month period. Prospective study blood samples were shipped either frozen or at room temperature before DNA extraction. The germline V gene supplies CDR1 MNHEY and CDR2 SVGAGI. V drops 4 bases and J drops 5 bases, leaving 17 bases in between. The cysteine opens and the phenylalanine closes a CDR3 of 15 amino acids. Only the CDR3 part of the read is kept: 45 bases, read in frame from the first base.

The chain is assembled from TRBV6-5 and TRBJ1-1; TRBD1 could be the D gene, as 5 bases match. This sequence was found in a man between 50 and 59 years old who had recovered from COVID-19. Material for sequencing was PBMCs or T cells enriched from blood (not recorded which). The DNA is TGTGCCAGCAGTTCGGTAAGGGGCCGGAGAACTGAAGCTTTCTTT. Translated, it gives CASSSVRGRRTEAFF.